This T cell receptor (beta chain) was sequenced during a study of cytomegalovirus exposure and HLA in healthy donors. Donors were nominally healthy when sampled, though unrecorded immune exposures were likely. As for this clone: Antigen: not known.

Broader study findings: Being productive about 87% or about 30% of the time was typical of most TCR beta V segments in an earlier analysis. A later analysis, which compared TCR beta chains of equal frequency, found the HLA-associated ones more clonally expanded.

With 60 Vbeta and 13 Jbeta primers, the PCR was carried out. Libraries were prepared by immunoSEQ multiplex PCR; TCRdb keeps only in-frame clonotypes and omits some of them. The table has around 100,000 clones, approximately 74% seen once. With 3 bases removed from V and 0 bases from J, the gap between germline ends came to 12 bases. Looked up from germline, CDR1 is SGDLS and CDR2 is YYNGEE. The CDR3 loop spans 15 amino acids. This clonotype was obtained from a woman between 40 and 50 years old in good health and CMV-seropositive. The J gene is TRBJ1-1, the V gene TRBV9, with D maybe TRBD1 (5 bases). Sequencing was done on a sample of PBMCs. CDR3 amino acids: CASSGPGPLNTEAFF. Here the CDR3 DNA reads TGTGCCAGCAGCGGGCCAGGGCCTTTGAACACTGAAGCTTTCTTT.